This T cell receptor (beta chain) was sequenced for a study of T cell responses to AZD1222 COVID-19 vaccine. Note on this clone: Antigen unknown.

Generated by immunoSEQ multiplex PCR, the TCRdb table keeps only in-frame clones and is missing some. The table has under 150,000 clones, over 75% seen once; the top ten hold around 3.5%. General study findings and limits: A mostly white British donor set with more females was recruited, and clonal diversity was possibly underestimated. Spike-specific TCR depth and breadth grew after two AZD1222 doses.

This TCR came from an adult in good health. The sequencing here drew on peripheral blood, taken on day 0 of AZD1222 vaccination.

The CDR3 is CASSQEPVNLGTGELFF. DNA for the CDR3: TGCGCCAGCAGCCAAGAACCAGTTAATTTAGGCACCGGGGAGCTGTTTTTT. V and J are TRBV4-3 and TRBJ2-2; D ambiguous. The V gene's germline CDR1 is LGHNA and CDR2 YSLEER. V dropped 0 bases and J dropped 4 bases, with 15 bases sitting between them. The CDR3 sequence is 17 residues long.